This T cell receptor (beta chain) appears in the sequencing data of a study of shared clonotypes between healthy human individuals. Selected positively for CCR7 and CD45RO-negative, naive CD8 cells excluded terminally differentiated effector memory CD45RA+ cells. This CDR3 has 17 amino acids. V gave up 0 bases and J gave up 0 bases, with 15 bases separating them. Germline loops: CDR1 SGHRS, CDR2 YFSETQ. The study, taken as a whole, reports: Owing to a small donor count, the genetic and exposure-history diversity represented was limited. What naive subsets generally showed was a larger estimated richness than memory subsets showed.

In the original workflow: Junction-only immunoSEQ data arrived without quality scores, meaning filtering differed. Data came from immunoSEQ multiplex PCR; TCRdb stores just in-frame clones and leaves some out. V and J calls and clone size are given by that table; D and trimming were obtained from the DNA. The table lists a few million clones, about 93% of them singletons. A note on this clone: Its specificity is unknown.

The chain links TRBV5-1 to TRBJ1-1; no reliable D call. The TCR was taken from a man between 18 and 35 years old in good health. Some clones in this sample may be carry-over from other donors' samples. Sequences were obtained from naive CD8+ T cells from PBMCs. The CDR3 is CASSLASRHPMNTEAFF. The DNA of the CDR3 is TGCGCCAGCAGCTTGGCTTCCAGGCACCCCATGAACACTGAAGCTTTCTTT.